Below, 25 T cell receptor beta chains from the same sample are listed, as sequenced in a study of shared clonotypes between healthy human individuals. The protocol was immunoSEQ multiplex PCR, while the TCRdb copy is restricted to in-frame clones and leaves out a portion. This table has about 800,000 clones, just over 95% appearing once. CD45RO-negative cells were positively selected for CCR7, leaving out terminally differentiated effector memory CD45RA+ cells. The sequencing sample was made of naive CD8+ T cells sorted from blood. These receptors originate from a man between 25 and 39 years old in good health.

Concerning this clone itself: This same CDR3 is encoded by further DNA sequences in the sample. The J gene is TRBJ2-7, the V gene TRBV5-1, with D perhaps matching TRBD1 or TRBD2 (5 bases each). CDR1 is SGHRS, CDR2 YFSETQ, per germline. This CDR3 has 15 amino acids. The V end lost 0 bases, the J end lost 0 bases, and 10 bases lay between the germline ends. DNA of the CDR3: TGCGCCAGCAGCTTGGCTGGGGGAAGCTCCTACGAGCAGTACTTC. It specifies CASSLAGGSSYEQYF.

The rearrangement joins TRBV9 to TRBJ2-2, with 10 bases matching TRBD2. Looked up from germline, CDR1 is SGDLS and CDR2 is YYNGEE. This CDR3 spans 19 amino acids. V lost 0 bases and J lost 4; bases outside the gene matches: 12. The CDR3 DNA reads TGTGCCAGCAGCGTAGGATTTTCGAGCGGGAGGGGAATCACCGGGGAGCTGTTTTTT. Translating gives CASSVGFSSGRGITGELFF.

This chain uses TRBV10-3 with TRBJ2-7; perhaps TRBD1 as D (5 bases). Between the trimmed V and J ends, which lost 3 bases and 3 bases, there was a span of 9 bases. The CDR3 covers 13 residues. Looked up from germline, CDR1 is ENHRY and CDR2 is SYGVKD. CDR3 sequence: CAISERQGYEQYF. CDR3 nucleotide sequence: TGTGCCATCAGTGAACGTCAGGGCTACGAGCAGTACTTC.

CDR3 sequence: CASSRTGTGGHEQYF. The CDR3 coding sequence is TGTGCCAGCAGTCGAACCGGGACAGGGGGCCACGAGCAGTACTTC. This chain connects TRBV27 to TRBJ2-7, with 12 bases lining up with TRBD1. Germline assignment: CDR1 MNHEY and CDR2 SMNVEV (reference sequence). CDR3 length: 15 residues. V lost 5 bases, J lost 5 bases, and 7 bases stayed unmatched.

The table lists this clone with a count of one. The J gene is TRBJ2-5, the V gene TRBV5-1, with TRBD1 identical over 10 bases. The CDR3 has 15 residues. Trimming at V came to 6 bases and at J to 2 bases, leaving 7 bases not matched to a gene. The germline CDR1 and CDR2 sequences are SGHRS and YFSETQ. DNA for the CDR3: TGCGCCAGCACCCGGACAGGGGGAGGGCAAGAGACCCAGTACTTC. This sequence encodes CASTRTGGGQETQYF.

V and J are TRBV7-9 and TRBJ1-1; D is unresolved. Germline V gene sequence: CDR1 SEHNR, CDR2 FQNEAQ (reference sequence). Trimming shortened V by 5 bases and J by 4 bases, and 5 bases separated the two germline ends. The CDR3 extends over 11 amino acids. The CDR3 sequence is CASSDFTEAFF. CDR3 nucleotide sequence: TGTGCCAGCAGCGACTTCACTGAAGCTTTCTTT.

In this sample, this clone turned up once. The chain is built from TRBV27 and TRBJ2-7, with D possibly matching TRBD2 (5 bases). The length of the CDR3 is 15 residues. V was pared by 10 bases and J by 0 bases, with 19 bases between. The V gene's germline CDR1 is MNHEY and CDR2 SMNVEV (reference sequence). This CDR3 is CATSLDWPISYEQYF. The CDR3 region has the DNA TGTGCCACTTCTCTGGACTGGCCGATCTCCTACGAGCAGTACTTC.

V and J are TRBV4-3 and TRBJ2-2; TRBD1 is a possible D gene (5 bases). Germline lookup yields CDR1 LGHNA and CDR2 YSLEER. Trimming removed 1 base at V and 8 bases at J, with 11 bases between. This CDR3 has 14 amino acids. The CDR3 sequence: CASSQAQGSGELFF. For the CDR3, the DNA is TGCGCCAGCAGCCAAGCCCAGGGATCTGGGGAGCTGTTTTTT.

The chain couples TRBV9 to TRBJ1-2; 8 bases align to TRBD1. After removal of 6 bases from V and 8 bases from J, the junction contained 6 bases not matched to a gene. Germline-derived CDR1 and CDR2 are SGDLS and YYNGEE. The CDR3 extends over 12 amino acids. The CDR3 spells CASMDRVKGYTF. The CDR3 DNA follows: TGTGCCAGCATGGACAGGGTGAAGGGCTACACCTTC.

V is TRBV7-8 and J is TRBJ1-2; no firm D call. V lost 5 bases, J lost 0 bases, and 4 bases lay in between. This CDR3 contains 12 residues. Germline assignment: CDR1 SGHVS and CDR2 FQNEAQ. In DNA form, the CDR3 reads TGTGCCAGCAGCCCGACTAACTATGGCTACACCTTC. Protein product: CASSPTNYGYTF.

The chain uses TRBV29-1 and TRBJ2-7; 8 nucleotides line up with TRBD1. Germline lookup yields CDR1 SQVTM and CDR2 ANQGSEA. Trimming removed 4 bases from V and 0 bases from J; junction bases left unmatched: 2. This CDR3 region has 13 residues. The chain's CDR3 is CSVVGQASYEQYF. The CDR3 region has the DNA TGCAGCGTTGTGGGACAGGCCTCCTACGAGCAGTACTTC.

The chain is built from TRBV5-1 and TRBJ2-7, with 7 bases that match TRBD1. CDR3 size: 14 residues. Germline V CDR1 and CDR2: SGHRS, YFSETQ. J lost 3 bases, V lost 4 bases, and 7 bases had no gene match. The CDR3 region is CASSGRGSGYEQYF. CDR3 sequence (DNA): TGCGCCAGCAGCGGCAGGGGGTCGGGCTACGAGCAGTACTTC.

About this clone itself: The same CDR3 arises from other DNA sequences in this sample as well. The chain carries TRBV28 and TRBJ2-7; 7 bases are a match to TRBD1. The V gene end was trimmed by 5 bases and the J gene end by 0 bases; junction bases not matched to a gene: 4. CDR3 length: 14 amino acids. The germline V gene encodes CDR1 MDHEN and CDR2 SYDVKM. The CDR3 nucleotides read TGTGCCAGCAGTCCGACAGGGTCCTCCTACGAGCAGTACTTC. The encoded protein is CASSPTGSSYEQYF.

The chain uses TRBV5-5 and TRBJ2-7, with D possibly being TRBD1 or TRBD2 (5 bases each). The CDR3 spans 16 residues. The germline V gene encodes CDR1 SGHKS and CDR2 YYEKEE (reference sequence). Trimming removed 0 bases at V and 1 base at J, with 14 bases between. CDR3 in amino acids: CASSLVERRTSYEQYF. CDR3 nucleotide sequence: TGTGCCAGCAGCTTGGTCGAGCGGAGGACATCCTACGAGCAGTACTTC. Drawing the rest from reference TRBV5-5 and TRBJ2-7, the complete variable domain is DAGVTQSPTHLIKTRGQQVTLRCSPISGHKSVSWYQQVLGQGPQFIFQYYEKEERGRGNFPDRFSARQFPNYSSELNVNALLLGDSALYLCASSLVERRTSYEQYFGPGTRLTVT.

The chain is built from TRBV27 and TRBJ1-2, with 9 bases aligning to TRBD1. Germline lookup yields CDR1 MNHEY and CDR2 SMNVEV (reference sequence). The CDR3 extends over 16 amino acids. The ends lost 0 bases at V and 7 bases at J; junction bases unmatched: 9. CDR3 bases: TGTGCCAGCAGTTTATCGGGGACAGGGACGATCCTTGGCTACACCTTC. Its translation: CASSLSGTGTILGYTF.

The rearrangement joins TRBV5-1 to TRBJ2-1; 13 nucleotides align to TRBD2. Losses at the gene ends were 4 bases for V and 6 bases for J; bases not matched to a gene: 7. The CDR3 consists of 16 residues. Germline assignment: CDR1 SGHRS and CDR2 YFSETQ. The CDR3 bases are TGCGCCAGCAGCGGAGGGACTAGCGGGAAAGTCAATGAGCAGTTCTTC. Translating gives CASSGGTSGKVNEQFF.

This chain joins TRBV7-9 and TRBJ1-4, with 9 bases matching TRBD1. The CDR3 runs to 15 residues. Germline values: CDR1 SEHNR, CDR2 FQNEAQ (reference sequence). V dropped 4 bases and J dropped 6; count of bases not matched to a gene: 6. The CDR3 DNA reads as TGTGCCAGCAGCTCCCCGGACAGGGGAGATGAAAAACTGTTTTTT. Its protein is CASSSPDRGDEKLFF.

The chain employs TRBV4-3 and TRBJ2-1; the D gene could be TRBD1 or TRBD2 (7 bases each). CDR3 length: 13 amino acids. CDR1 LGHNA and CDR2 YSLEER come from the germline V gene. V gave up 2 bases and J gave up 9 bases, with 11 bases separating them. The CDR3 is CASSQSRGGEQFF. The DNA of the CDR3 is TGCGCCAGCAGCCAATCCAGGGGGGGTGAGCAGTTCTTC.

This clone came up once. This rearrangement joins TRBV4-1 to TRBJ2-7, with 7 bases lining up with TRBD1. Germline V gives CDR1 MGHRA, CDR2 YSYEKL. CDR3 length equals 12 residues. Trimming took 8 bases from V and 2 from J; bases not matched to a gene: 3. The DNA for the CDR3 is TGCGCCAGCCGCAGGGGGACCTACGAGCAGTACTTC. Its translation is CASRRGTYEQYF.

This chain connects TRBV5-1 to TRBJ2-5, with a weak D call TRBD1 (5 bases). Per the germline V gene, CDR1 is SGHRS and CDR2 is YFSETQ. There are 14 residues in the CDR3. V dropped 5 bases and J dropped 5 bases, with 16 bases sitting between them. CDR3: CASSQNTGLETQYF. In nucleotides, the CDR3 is TGCGCCAGCAGTCAAAATACAGGTCTGGAGACCCAGTACTTC.

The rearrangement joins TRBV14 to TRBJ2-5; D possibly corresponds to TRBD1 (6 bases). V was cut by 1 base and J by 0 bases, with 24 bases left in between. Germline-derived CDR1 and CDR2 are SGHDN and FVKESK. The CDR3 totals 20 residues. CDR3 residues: CASSQGIFAGVYKDQETQYF. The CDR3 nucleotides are TGTGCCAGCAGCCAAGGGATTTTCGCAGGGGTCTACAAGGACCAAGAGACCCAGTACTTC. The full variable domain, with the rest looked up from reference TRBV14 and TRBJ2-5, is EAGVTQFPSHSVIEKGQTVTLRCDPISGHDNLYWYRRVMGKEIKFLLHFVKESKQDESGMPNNRFLAERTGGTYSTLKVQPAELEDSGVYFCASSQGIFAGVYKDQETQYFGPGTRLLVL.

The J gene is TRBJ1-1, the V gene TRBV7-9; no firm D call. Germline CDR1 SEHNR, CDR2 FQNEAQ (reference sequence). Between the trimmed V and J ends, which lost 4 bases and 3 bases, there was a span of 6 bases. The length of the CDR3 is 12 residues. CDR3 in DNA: TGTGCCAGCAGCTCCGTACACACTGAAGCTTTCTTT. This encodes CASSSVHTEAFF. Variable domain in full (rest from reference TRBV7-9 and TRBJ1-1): DTGVSQNPRHKITKRGQNVTFRCDPISEHNRLYWYRQTLGQGPEFLTYFQNEAQLEKSRLLSDRFSAERPKGSFSTLEIQRTEQGDSAMYLCASSSVHTEAFFGQGTRLTVV.

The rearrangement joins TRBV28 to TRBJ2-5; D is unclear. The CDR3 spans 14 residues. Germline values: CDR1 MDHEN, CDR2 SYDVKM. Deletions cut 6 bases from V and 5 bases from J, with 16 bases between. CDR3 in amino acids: CASSPLREFETQYF. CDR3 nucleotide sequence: TGTGCCAGCAGCCCCCTCCGCGAGTTTGAGACCCAGTACTTC.

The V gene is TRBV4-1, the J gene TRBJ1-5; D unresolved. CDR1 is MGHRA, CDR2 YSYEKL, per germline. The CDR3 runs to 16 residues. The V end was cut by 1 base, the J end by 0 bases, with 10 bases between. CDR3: CASSQAGPYSNQPQHF. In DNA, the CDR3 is TGCGCCAGCAGCCAAGCAGGTCCCTATAGCAATCAGCCCCAGCATTTT.

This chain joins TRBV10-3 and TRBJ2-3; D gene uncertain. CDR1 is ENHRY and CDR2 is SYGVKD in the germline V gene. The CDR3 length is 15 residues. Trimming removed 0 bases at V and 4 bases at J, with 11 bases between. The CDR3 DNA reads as TGTGCCATCAGTGAGTCGAACCACGCACCAGATACGCAGTATTTT. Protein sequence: CAISESNHAPDTQYF.